The following is a T cell receptor beta chain sequence with its context. The sample originates from a study of T cell changes during pregnancy in multiple sclerosis. CDR1 and CDR2 (germline): MNHEY, SMNVEV (reference sequence). The CDR3 is made up of 15 amino acids. Losses at the gene ends were 3 bases for V and 9 bases for J; bases not matched to a gene: 8. Using immunoSEQ multiplex PCR, the repertoire was profiled, and TCRdb retains in-frame clones only, with some absent. The sample has more than 25,000 clones; approximately 86% are singletons. The source material was CD8+ T cells from peripheral blood mononuclear cells, sampled in the first trimester of pregnancy. This receptor was identified in a female donor with multiple sclerosis, enrolled in a pregnancy study. The chain employs TRBV27 and TRBJ2-1; 10 bases map to TRBD2. In nucleotides, the CDR3 is TGTGCCAGCAGTTTCGCAACTAGCGGGAAATCTGAGCAGTTCTTC. Translated, it gives CASSFATSGKSEQFF.